These 21 T cell receptor beta chains share one sample of origin, sequenced in a study of T cell responses to AZD1222 COVID-19 vaccine. Sequenced by immunoSEQ multiplex PCR; TCRdb stores in-frame clones only, minus some. The top ten hold around 3.1% of the sample, which has some 110,000 clones, 85% to 90% seen once. The specimen was peripheral blood, collected on day 0 of AZD1222 vaccination. These receptors were obtained from an adult in good health.

V is TRBV27 and J is TRBJ1-2, with 10 nucleotides matching TRBD1. The CDR3 contains 15 residues. Per the germline V gene, CDR1 is MNHEY and CDR2 is SMNVEV (reference sequence). With 6 bases clipped from V and 3 bases from J, the junction kept 7 bases outside the gene matches. CDR3 in DNA: TGTGCCAGCAGACCGGGACAGGGGCGTTACTATGGCTACACCTTC. Protein: CASRPGQGRYYGYTF.

This clone was observed a handful of times. This sequence joins TRBV28 and TRBJ1-3; no definite D call. CDR1 MDHEN and CDR2 SYDVKM come from the germline V gene. This CDR3 is built from 15 residues. Trimming took off 6 bases at V and 3 bases at J, with 15 bases between the two ends. The CDR3 DNA reads TGTGCCAGCAGCCCCATGACGGGGTTTGGAAACACCATATATTTT. Residues: CASSPMTGFGNTIYF.

V usage is TRBV4-2 and J usage is TRBJ2-5, with D maybe TRBD2 (5 bases). This CDR3 is built from 13 residues. V lost 4 bases, J lost 5 bases, and 11 bases lay in between. Germline-derived CDR1 and CDR2 are LGHNA and YNFKEQ. The CDR3 DNA reads TGTGCCAGCAGCCGCGGGCTCTCCGAGACCCAGTACTTC. Translated: CASSRGLSETQYF.

This clone has more than one count but fewer than ten. The chain uses TRBV28 and TRBJ1-1; D remains ambiguous. This CDR3 has 15 amino acids. Trimming removed 5 bases from V and 1 base from J, with 14 bases in between. From germline, CDR1 is MDHEN and CDR2 SYDVKM. Here the CDR3 reads CASSTYGSQNTEAFF. In nucleotides, the CDR3 is TGTGCCAGCAGTACGTACGGGTCCCAGAACACTGAAGCTTTCTTT.

This sequence joins TRBV5-1 and TRBJ1-4; tentative D call: TRBD1 (5 bases). In germline, CDR1 is SGHRS, CDR2 YFSETQ. Trimming took off 1 base at V and 8 bases at J, with 12 bases between the two ends. The CDR3 has 14 residues. In DNA, the CDR3 is TGCGCCAGCAGCTTGACCCAGGGAGCCGAAAAACTGTTTTTT. It specifies CASSLTQGAEKLFF.

CDR3: CANDRGRRNNGYTF. The CDR3 DNA reads TGTGCCAACGACAGGGGGCGCAGGAATAATGGCTACACCTTC. The chain recombines TRBV28 with TRBJ1-2; 10 bases fit TRBD1. From germline, CDR1 is MDHEN and CDR2 SYDVKM. V was pared by 10 bases and J by 6 bases, with 11 bases of the junction left unmatched. CDR3 length: 14 amino acids.

The gene calls are TRBV5-5 and TRBJ1-1, with D uncertain. The V end was cut by 2 bases, the J end by 0 bases, with 8 bases between. The CDR3 totals 14 residues. Germline V gene data show CDR1 as SGHKS and CDR2 as YYEKEE (reference sequence). Written as DNA, the CDR3 is TGTGCCAGCAGCTTACACAGATTGAACACTGAAGCTTTCTTT. This gives the protein CASSLHRLNTEAFF.

This chain links TRBV12-2 with TRBJ2-3. TRBV12-2 has pseudogene status. CDR3 length: 17 amino acids. CDR3 residues: CASRLGHEVGGPDTQYF. The CDR3 DNA is TGTGCAAGTCGCTTAGGTCACGAGGTCGGGGGCCCAGATACGCAGTATTTT.

The V gene is TRBV4-3, the J gene TRBJ1-2, with D uncertain. CDR1 is LGHNA and CDR2 is YSLEER in the germline V gene. The CDR3 is 14 residues long. V gave up 4 bases and J gave up 5 bases, with 14 bases separating them. The CDR3 loop reads CASSPGMAVYGYTF. For the CDR3, the DNA is TGCGCCAGCAGCCCCGGAATGGCAGTGTATGGCTACACCTTC.

This clone appeared once. The same CDR3 arises from other DNA sequences in this sample as well. The chain carries TRBV30 and TRBJ1-2; D is uncertain. This CDR3 contains 12 residues. Deletions cut 0 bases from V and 4 bases from J, with 6 bases between. CDR1 and CDR2 from the germline V gene are GTSNPN and SVGIG (reference sequence). The CDR3 region is CAWSVGGYGYTF. The CDR3 nucleotides read TGTGCCTGGAGTGTCGGCGGCTATGGCTACACCTTC.

V and J are TRBV19 and TRBJ2-7; tentative D call: TRBD1 (5 bases). Germline values: CDR1 LNHDA, CDR2 SQIVND (reference sequence). The CDR3 is made up of 17 amino acids. Trimming cost V 2 bases and J 0 bases, with 17 bases left between them. CDR3 nucleotides: TGTGCCAGTAGTATAAAGGCCCCACAGGAGAGCTCCTACGAGCAGTACTTC. The encoded protein is CASSIKAPQESSYEQYF.

The chain uses TRBV5-1 and TRBJ1-1; 7 bases agree with TRBD1. From germline, CDR1 is SGHRS and CDR2 YFSETQ. The J segment lost 2 bases and the V segment lost 3 bases, leaving 10 bases of the junction unmatched. The CDR3 loop spans 16 amino acids. CDR3 DNA sequence: TGCGCCAGCAGCTACGGACAGGAGGGAATAAACACTGAAGCTTTCTTT. Translation gives CASSYGQEGINTEAFF.

The chain's CDR3 is CASSLGVLTDTQYF. CDR3 in DNA: TGTGCCAGCAGTCTAGGGGTACTCACAGATACGCAGTATTTT. This chain links TRBV25-1 with TRBJ2-3; tentative D call: TRBD1 (5 bases). CDR3 length: 14 amino acids. The V and J ends lost 5 bases and 2 bases respectively, with 11 bases between them. The germline CDR1 and CDR2 sequences are MGHDK and SYGVNS.

The CDR3 spells CASTPDGNYGYTF. The CDR3 DNA reads as TGTGCCAGTACCCCCGATGGTAACTATGGCTACACCTTC. This chain links TRBV19 with TRBJ1-2, with D uncertain. CDR1 is LNHDA and CDR2 is SQIVND in the germline V gene (reference sequence). CDR3 length: 13 amino acids. V gave up 7 bases and J gave up 1 base, with 10 bases separating them.

The gene calls are TRBV19 and TRBJ2-1; 10 nucleotides match TRBD2. The CDR3 is 17 amino acids. Germline trimming cut 6 bases from V and 4 bases from J; bases unmatched to any gene: 12. Germline-derived CDR1 and CDR2 are LNHDA and SQIVND (reference sequence). The CDR3: CASREISGRGLYNEQFF. The CDR3 nucleotides read TGTGCCAGTAGAGAAATAAGCGGGAGGGGGTTATACAATGAGCAGTTCTTC.

The chain has TRBV4-1 and TRBJ2-7; a weak D match, TRBD1 (5 bases). Germline V gene data show CDR1 as MGHRA and CDR2 as YSYEKL. The CDR3 runs 16 residues. The V and J ends lost 1 base and 3 bases respectively, with 16 bases between them. In DNA form, the CDR3 reads TGCGCCAGCAGCCAAGGGAGTAGGACAAATTTCTACGAGCAGTACTTC. Residues: CASSQGSRTNFYEQYF.

The chain links TRBV4-3 to TRBJ2-1; either TRBD1 or TRBD2 may supply D (5 bases each). Trimming shortened V by 0 bases and J by 8 bases, and 14 bases separated the two germline ends. The germline CDR1 and CDR2 sequences are LGHNA and YSLEER. The CDR3 is made up of 15 amino acids. The chain's CDR3 is CASSQDRGLGDEQFF. The CDR3 nucleotides read TGCGCCAGCAGCCAAGATCGTGGTTTGGGGGATGAGCAGTTCTTC.

This chain uses TRBV28 with TRBJ2-7; 9 positions agree with TRBD1. The V gene's germline CDR1 is MDHEN and CDR2 SYDVKM. After removal of 4 bases from V and 7 bases from J, the junction contained 11 bases not matched to a gene. The CDR3 is 15 residues long. The CDR3 is CASSSPGQGKWEQYF. CDR3 sequence (DNA): TGTGCCAGCAGTTCACCGGGACAGGGTAAATGGGAGCAGTACTTC.

This sequence joins TRBV4-1 and TRBJ1-1, with 11 bases fitting TRBD1. After removal of 4 bases from V and 5 bases from J, the junction contained 9 bases not matched to a gene. Germline-derived CDR1 and CDR2 are MGHRA and YSYEKL. This CDR3 is built from 16 residues. The CDR3 loop is CASSPGWTGGKTEAFF. For the CDR3, the DNA is TGCGCCAGCAGCCCCGGATGGACAGGGGGCAAAACTGAAGCTTTCTTT.

The CDR3 loop is CASSLYWDRNSYEQYF. Written as DNA, the CDR3 is TGCGCCAGCAGCTTGTATTGGGACAGGAACTCCTACGAGCAGTACTTC. The chain employs TRBV5-1 and TRBJ2-7, with TRBD1 identical over 8 bases. Trimming at V came to 1 base and at J to 0 bases, leaving 6 bases not matched to a gene. The CDR3 is 16 amino acids. Germline V CDR1 and CDR2: SGHRS, YFSETQ.

This chain uses TRBV27 with TRBJ2-5, with TRBD2 identical over 7 bases. The junction had 1 base not matched to a gene; V was cut back by 2 bases and J by 7 bases. The germline V gene encodes CDR1 MNHEY and CDR2 SMNVEV (reference sequence). The CDR3 spans 12 residues. The CDR3 DNA reads TGTGCCAGCAGTTTAGGGGAGGGGACCCAGTACTTC. Translating it yields CASSLGEGTQYF.